The 10 T cell receptor beta chains below all came from one sample that was sequenced in a study of blood T cell repertoires in COVID-19. Method: immunoSEQ multiplex PCR; TCRdb's copy keeps in-frame clones and lacks some. Among about 220,000 clones, roughly nine tenths were seen once, and the ten largest hold roughly 3%. The source material was PBMCs or T cells enriched from blood (not recorded which). These receptors originate from a woman aged 18 to 35 in a cohort exposed to, infected with or recovered from COVID-19 (not recorded which).

This clone was observed a single time. The CDR3 DNA sequence: TGTGCCAGTAGTAGGACAGGGTCGGACGTCGAAGAAAAACTGTTTTTT. Protein: CASSRTGSDVEEKLFF. The rearrangement links TRBV19 to TRBJ1-4; 8 bases map to TRBD1. This CDR3 has 16 residues. From germline, CDR1 is LNHDA and CDR2 SQIVND (reference sequence). The V and J ends lost 4 bases and 8 bases, in that order; junction bases with no gene match: 12.

The genes are TRBV29-1 and TRBJ2-5; 8 bases are shared with TRBD1. The CDR3 spans 12 residues. The V gene's germline CDR1 is SQVTM and CDR2 ANQGSEA. The CDR3 region has the DNA TGCAGTTTTGACAGGGGCCGGGAGACCCAGTACTTC. Protein: CSFDRGRETQYF. Combining the CDR3 with reference TRBV29-1 and TRBJ2-5 gives the whole variable domain SAVISQKPSRDICQRGTSLTIQCQVDSQVTMMFWYRQQPGQSLTLIATANQGSEATYESGFVIDKFPISRPNLTFSTLTVSNMSPEDSSIYLCSFDRGRETQYFGPGTRLLVL.

The chain links TRBV7-9 to TRBJ1-1, with 7 bases that match TRBD1. V was pared by 5 bases and J by 5 bases, with 11 bases of the junction left unmatched. The CDR3 has 15 residues. Germline V gives CDR1 SEHNR, CDR2 FQNEAQ (reference sequence). CDR3 sequence (DNA): TGTGCCAGCAGCCCGCAGACAGGGTTAAGGACTGAAGCTTTCTTT. This gives the protein CASSPQTGLRTEAFF.

V and J are TRBV15 and TRBJ2-3; perhaps TRBD2 as D (6 bases). Germline V gene sequence: CDR1 LNHNV, CDR2 YYDKDF (reference sequence). The V end lost 2 bases, the J end lost 5 bases, and 8 bases lay between the germline ends. The CDR3 contains 13 residues. CDR3 nucleotides: TGTGCCACCAGCAGAAATAGCGGAGATACGCAGTATTTT. Protein sequence: CATSRNSGDTQYF.

The chain joins TRBV27 to TRBJ2-7; no reliable D call. Germline loops: CDR1 MNHEY, CDR2 SMNVEV (reference sequence). The V and J ends lost 0 bases and 3 bases respectively, with 9 bases between them. The CDR3 has 14 residues. The CDR3 is CASSLSSQNYEQYF. The CDR3 bases are TGTGCCAGCAGTTTATCGAGCCAAAACTACGAGCAGTACTTC.

This chain links TRBV7-8 with TRBJ1-2; D is undetermined. The germline gives CDR1 SGHVS, CDR2 FQNEAQ. The CDR3 has 13 amino acids. V gave up 5 bases and J gave up 13 bases, with 20 bases separating them. The CDR3 is CASSPREDLGLTF. The CDR3 nucleotides read TGTGCCAGCAGCCCCCGGGAGGACCTCGGACTCACCTTC.

The V gene is TRBV5-4, the J gene TRBJ1-2; TRBD1 matches at 8 bases. Germline V gene data show CDR1 as SGHNT and CDR2 as YYREEE (reference sequence). V trimming: 4 bases; J trimming: 0 bases; junction bases outside the gene matches: 2. This CDR3 has 14 residues. The CDR3 here is CASSPGQANYGYTF. The CDR3 nucleotides are TGTGCCAGCAGCCCGGGACAGGCTAACTATGGCTACACCTTC.

This chain uses TRBV29-1 with TRBJ2-1; 7 nucleotides line up with TRBD2. V lost 4 bases to trimming and J lost 7 bases; unmatched junction nucleotides: 13. Germline V gene lookup returns CDR1 SQVTM and CDR2 ANQGSEA. The length of the CDR3 is 15 residues. CDR3: CSVGSPLATGNEQFF. The CDR3, as DNA: TGCAGCGTTGGAAGCCCACTAGCGACGGGAAATGAGCAGTTCTTC.

The V call is TRBV7-6, the J call TRBJ2-5; D is perhaps TRBD1 (6 bases). With 0 bases removed from V and 0 bases from J, the gap between germline ends came to 11 bases. Germline V gene sequence: CDR1 SGHVS, CDR2 FNYEAQ. The CDR3 is made up of 16 amino acids. CDR3 nucleotides: TGTGCCAGCAGCTTAGCCCGCGACAGGTACCAAGAGACCCAGTACTTC. Protein sequence: CASSLARDRYQETQYF.

J is TRBJ2-1 and V is TRBV18; tentative D call: TRBD1 (7 bases). Germline V gene data show CDR1 as KGHSH and CDR2 as LQKENI. V was pared by 2 bases and J by 7 bases, with 12 bases between. This CDR3 spans 14 amino acids. This CDR3 is CASSPGGGGNEQFF. CDR3 nucleotide sequence: TGTGCCAGCTCACCAGGAGGGGGCGGGAATGAGCAGTTCTTC.